This record looks at one T cell receptor beta chain sequence and its context. The V end lost 2 bases, the J end lost 2 bases, and 6 bases lay between the germline ends. Germline values: CDR1 MDHEN, CDR2 SYDVKM. The CDR3 sequence is 13 residues long. The sample is drawn from a study of blood T cells in healthy people across ages. A second 7 to 11 cycle PCR used barcoded and J-beta primers. In TCRdb, the 5' RACE reads were re-called with MiXCR into one record per CDR3 protein. The repertoire holds about 1,400,000 distinct CDR3 sequences, with about 43% as singletons. This sequence originates from a woman aged 18-29 years in good health. Sequencing was carried out using blood. V is TRBV28 and J is TRBJ1-2; unclear D gene. The CDR3, as DNA: TGTGCCAGCAGTTTAATAGAGAACTATGGCTACACCTTC. This translates into CASSLIENYGYTF.